These 18 T cell receptor beta chains share one sample of origin, sequenced in a study of T cell repertoires in cytomegalovirus infection. TCRdb re-called the reads through MiXCR, storing one row per CDR3 protein. The table lists approximately 170,000 distinct CDR3 sequences, 17% of them singletons. The sample taken for sequencing was CD8+ T cells from PBMCs. The receptors shown here come from a human donor in good health (CMV status not recorded). Some clones in this sample may be carry-over from other donors' samples.

This clonotype appeared many times. V and J are TRBV7-2 and TRBJ2-5, with no clear D. The V gene lost 1 base and the J gene lost 1 base, with 7 bases spanning the gap. Germline-derived CDR1 and CDR2 are SGHTA and FQGNSA. This CDR3 is 14 amino acids long. The CDR3 DNA follows: TGTGCCAGCAGCTTAGGCATGCCCCAAGAGACCCAGTACTTC. Protein sequence: CASSLGMPQETQYF.

This clonotype was found a few times. The genes are TRBV7-8 and TRBJ1-1, with D maybe TRBD1 (6 bases). CDR1 and CDR2 (germline): SGHVS, FQNEAQ. Trimming took off 1 base at V and 4 bases at J, with 16 bases between the two ends. The CDR3 spans 16 residues. CDR3 protein: CASSLDTGWGTTEAFF. The CDR3 DNA follows: TGTGCCAGCAGCTTAGACACAGGGTGGGGTACCACTGAAGCTTTCTTT.

In this sample, this clonotype turned up a few times. The chain couples TRBV4-2 to TRBJ2-1; either TRBD1 or TRBD2 may fit D (5 bases each). Germline CDR1 LGHNA, CDR2 YNFKEQ. V lost 0 bases to trimming and J lost 7 bases, with 13 bases between them. The CDR3 extends over 15 amino acids. The chain's CDR3 is CASSQDLSGGNEQFF. Written as DNA, the CDR3 is TGTGCCAGCAGCCAAGATCTGAGTGGGGGAAATGAGCAGTTCTTC.

This chain links TRBV4-3 with TRBJ1-5; no reliable D call. Germline V gives CDR1 LGHNA, CDR2 YSLEER. Trimming stripped 0 bases from V and 5 bases from J, with 11 bases between. CDR3 length equals 15 residues. The CDR3 reads CASSQDRNKDQPQHF. In DNA form, the CDR3 reads TGCGCCAGCAGCCAAGATCGGAACAAAGATCAGCCCCAGCATTTT.

The chain couples TRBV6-2 or TRBV6-3 to TRBJ2-2; TRBD2 might be the D (6 bases). V lost 0 bases to trimming and J lost 2 bases, with 10 bases between them. The CDR3 runs to 16 residues. Germline CDR1 reads MNHEY; CDR2 reads SVGEGT. The CDR3 loop reads CASSYSRRENTGELFF. CDR3 sequence (DNA): TGTGCCAGCAGTTACTCGAGGCGGGAAAACACCGGGGAGCTGTTTTTT.

The chain carries TRBV6-5 and TRBJ1-1; D is possibly TRBD1 (5 bases). This CDR3 contains 13 residues. Trimming took off 6 bases at V and 4 bases at J, with 12 bases between the two ends. From germline, CDR1 is MNHEY and CDR2 SVGAGI. CDR3 sequence: CASRWVGGTEAFF. CDR3 nucleotide sequence: TGTGCCAGCAGATGGGTCGGGGGCACTGAAGCTTTCTTT.

The chain is built from TRBV9 and TRBJ2-2, with no clear D. From germline, CDR1 is SGDLS and CDR2 YYNGEE. V shed 6 bases and J shed 4 bases, with 7 bases lying between them. The CDR3 has 12 amino acids. For the CDR3, the DNA is TGTGCCAGCACCACAACCACCGGGGAGCTGTTTTTT. Its protein product is CASTTTTGELFF.

The sample holds many counts of this clonotype. V and J are TRBV27 and TRBJ1-1; tentative D call: TRBD1 (5 bases). Trimming cost V 6 bases and J 3 bases, with 14 bases left between them. Germline V gene sequence: CDR1 MNHEY, CDR2 SMNVEV (reference sequence). The CDR3 is 14 residues long. CDR3 in DNA: TGTGCCAGCAGCCCGTGGGACCTGGACACTGAAGCTTTCTTT. It translates to CASSPWDLDTEAFF.

The rearrangement joins TRBV20-1 to TRBJ2-5, with 8 bases lining up with TRBD2. The germline gives CDR1 DFQATT, CDR2 SNEGSKA (reference sequence). The CDR3 sequence is 15 residues long. V trimming: 0 bases; J trimming: 2 bases; junction bases outside the gene matches: 5. The CDR3 DNA is TGCAGTGCTAGAGACGAGCGGGGGAGACAAGAGACCCAGTACTTC. Translation gives CSARDERGRQETQYF.

The chain has TRBV28 and TRBJ2-2; no firm D call. The CDR3 runs 14 residues. CDR1 and CDR2 from the germline V gene are MDHEN and SYDVKM. Trimming left V 5 bases short and J 4 bases short, with 11 bases between. The CDR3 nucleotides read TGTGCCAGCAGTCCTGAGGTGGGCACCGGGGAGCTGTTTTTT. Translating gives CASSPEVGTGELFF.

Only a few counts were recorded for this clonotype. The V and J genes are TRBV28 and TRBJ2-3, with no clear D. Germline V lookup: CDR1 MDHEN, CDR2 SYDVKM. Trimming stripped 5 bases from V and 1 base from J, with 13 bases between. The CDR3 sequence is 15 residues long. The CDR3 nucleotides are TGTGCCAGCAGTCCCTATGCCGCGGGCACAGATACGCAGTATTTT. Amino acid sequence: CASSPYAAGTDTQYF.

The genes are TRBV29-1 and TRBJ2-1; 12 bases agree with TRBD2. V shed 4 bases and J 3 bases; nucleotides not matched to a gene: 1. The germline gives CDR1 SQVTM, CDR2 ANQGSEA. This CDR3 region has 14 residues. As DNA, the CDR3 is TGCAGCGTTGCGGGACTAGCGGGCTACAATGAGCAGTTCTTC. This codes for CSVAGLAGYNEQFF.

The CDR3: CASSLGRLDEQFF. CDR3 bases: TGTGCCAGCAGCTTAGGCAGGCTAGATGAGCAGTTCTTC. This chain uses TRBV7-6 with TRBJ2-1; D is undetermined. Trimming pared 1 base from V and 8 bases from J, leaving 9 bases between. The CDR3 runs to 13 residues. Germline CDR1 reads SGHVS; CDR2 reads FNYEAQ.

This clonotype was found a few times. The rearrangement uses TRBV12-3 or TRBV12-4 and TRBJ2-1; D is unresolved. This CDR3 region has 13 residues. Deletions cut 4 bases from V and 7 bases from J, with 11 bases between. The CDR3 DNA reads as TGTGCCAGCAGTTCCCTGGACGGGAATGAGCAGTTCTTC. Translated, it gives CASSSLDGNEQFF.

The J gene is TRBJ2-4, the V gene TRBV7-3, with 10 positions matching TRBD1. Germline lookup yields CDR1 SGHTA and CDR2 FQGTGA. Unmatched junction bases numbered 7, after V lost 4 bases and J lost 7 bases. The CDR3 loop spans 15 amino acids. CDR3 nucleotides: TGTGCCAGCAGCTCAGGGGACAGGGGAGGGAACATTCAGTACTTC. This gives the protein CASSSGDRGGNIQYF.

This clonotype was detected only a few times. This chain uses TRBV19 with TRBJ1-3, with no clear D. The CDR3 runs to 12 residues. V was shortened by 6 bases and J by 4 bases, with 7 bases between the two germline ends. CDR1 and CDR2 from the germline V gene are LNHDA and SQIVND (reference sequence). The CDR3 coding sequence is TGTGCCAGTAGGTCGGACGGAAACACCATATATTTT. It translates to CASRSDGNTIYF.

The chain links TRBV20-1 to TRBJ1-6; D is undetermined. Per the germline V gene, CDR1 is DFQATT and CDR2 is SNEGSKA (reference sequence). This CDR3 has 17 amino acids. Trimming left V 5 bases short and J 0 bases short, with 17 bases between. The DNA for the CDR3 is TGCAGTGCTGTAAGAAGTACATCCCCCTCCTATAATTCACCCCTCCACTTT. Translating gives CSAVRSTSPSYNSPLHF.

Details on this clonotype: At one of its ends the junction is not consistent with the germline gene, which may arise from a read error. V and J are TRBV11-2 and TRBJ2-7; TRBD1 matches 12 bases. This CDR3 has 15 residues. Germline V gene sequence: CDR1 SGHAT, CDR2 FQNNGV. This CDR3 reads CASSVGTGGSNEQYF. The CDR3 DNA reads as TGTGCCAGCAGCGTAGGGACAGGGGGCTCCAACGAGCAGTACTTC.